This T cell receptor beta chain originates from a study of cytomegalovirus exposure and HLA in healthy donors. Study at large: When fewer than 500 donors were genotyped, just over 80% of them were found to fall in the Caucasian-associated ancestry cluster.

In the PCR, 60 Vbeta and 13 Jbeta primers were used. Profiling relied on immunoSEQ multiplex PCR, and the TCRdb table lists in-frame clones only, not all of them. The repertoire consists of about 77,000 clones, with 78% occurring once and the leading ten covering 4.5%. Study-level findings and limits: Later analysis identified a missense DCLRE1C variant that was linked to TCR beta V- and J-gene trimming. It was assumed in the presence/absence analyses that sequencing depth was roughly uniform across donors.

Germline assignment: CDR1 LGHNA and CDR2 YNFKEQ. This CDR3 spans 14 amino acids. V shed 0 bases and J shed 4 bases, with 9 bases lying between them. As regards this clone: Its matching antigen is unknown.

The V and J genes are TRBV4-2 and TRBJ1-2, with D possibly TRBD1 on 6 matching bases. This receptor was taken from a man aged 40-49 years in good health and CMV-seronegative. Sequencing was carried out using PBMCs. The CDR3 loop reads CASSQEGDIYGYTF. The DNA of the CDR3 is TGTGCCAGCAGCCAAGAGGGGGACATCTATGGCTACACCTTC.